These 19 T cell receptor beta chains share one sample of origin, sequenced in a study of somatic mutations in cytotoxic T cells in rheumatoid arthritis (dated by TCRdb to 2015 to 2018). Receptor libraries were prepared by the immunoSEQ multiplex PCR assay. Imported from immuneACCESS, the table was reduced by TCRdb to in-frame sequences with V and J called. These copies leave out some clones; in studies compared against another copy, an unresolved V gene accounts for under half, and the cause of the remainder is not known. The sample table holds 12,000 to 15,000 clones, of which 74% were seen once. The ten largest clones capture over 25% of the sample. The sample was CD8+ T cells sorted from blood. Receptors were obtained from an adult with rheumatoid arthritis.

The CDR3 nucleotides are TGTGCCATCAGGGGGGACAGGGACACAGATACGCAGTATTTT. Amino acid sequence: CAIRGDRDTDTQYF. The gene calls are TRBV10-3 and TRBJ2-3; the match to TRBD1 covers 9 bases. The CDR3 is 14 residues long. Germline CDR1 and CDR2: ENHRY and SYGVKD. Losses at the gene ends were 6 bases for V and 2 bases for J; bases not matched to a gene: 3.

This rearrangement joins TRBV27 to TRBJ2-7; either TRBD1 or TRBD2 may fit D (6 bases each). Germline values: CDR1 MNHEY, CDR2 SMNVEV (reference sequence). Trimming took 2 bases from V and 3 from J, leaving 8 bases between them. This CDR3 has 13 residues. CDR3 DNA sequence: TGTGCCAGCAGTTTAGGAGGGGGCTACGAGCAGTACTTC. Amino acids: CASSLGGGYEQYF.

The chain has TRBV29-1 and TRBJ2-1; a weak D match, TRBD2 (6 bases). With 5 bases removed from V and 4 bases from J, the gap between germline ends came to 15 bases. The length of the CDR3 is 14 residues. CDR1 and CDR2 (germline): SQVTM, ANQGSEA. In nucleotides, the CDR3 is TGCAGCGTTCTCCGGGAGCTCGGATACAATGAGCAGTTCTTC. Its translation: CSVLRELGYNEQFF.

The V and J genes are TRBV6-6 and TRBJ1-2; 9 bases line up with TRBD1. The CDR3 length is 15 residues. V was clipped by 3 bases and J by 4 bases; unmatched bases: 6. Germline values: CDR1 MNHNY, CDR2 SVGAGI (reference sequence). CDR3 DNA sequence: TGTGCCAGCAGTTATCCCCGGGACAGGGTCTATGGCTACACCTTC. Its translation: CASSYPRDRVYGYTF.

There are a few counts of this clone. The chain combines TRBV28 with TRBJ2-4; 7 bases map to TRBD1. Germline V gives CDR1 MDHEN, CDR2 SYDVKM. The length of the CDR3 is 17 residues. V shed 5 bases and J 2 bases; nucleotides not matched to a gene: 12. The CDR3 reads CASSAEVGGSSKNIQYF. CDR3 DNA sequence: TGTGCCAGCAGTGCGGAAGTAGGGGGCTCATCCAAAAACATTCAGTACTTC.

The DNA of the CDR3 is TGTGCCACCAGCACTACATCACGGACAGGGAATAATTCACCCCTCCACTTT. It translates to CATSTTSRTGNNSPLHF. The chain combines TRBV15 with TRBJ1-6; 8 bases line up with TRBD1. Germline V gene sequence: CDR1 LNHNV, CDR2 YYDKDF (reference sequence). This CDR3 region has 17 residues. The V and J ends lost 4 bases and 5 bases, in that order; junction bases with no gene match: 10.

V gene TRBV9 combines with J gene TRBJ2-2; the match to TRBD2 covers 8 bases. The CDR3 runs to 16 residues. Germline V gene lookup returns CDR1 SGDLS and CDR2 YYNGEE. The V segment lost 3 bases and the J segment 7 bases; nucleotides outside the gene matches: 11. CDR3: CASSDPRGGASGELFF. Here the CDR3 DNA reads TGTGCCAGCAGCGACCCTCGGGGGGGGGCAAGCGGGGAGCTGTTTTTT.

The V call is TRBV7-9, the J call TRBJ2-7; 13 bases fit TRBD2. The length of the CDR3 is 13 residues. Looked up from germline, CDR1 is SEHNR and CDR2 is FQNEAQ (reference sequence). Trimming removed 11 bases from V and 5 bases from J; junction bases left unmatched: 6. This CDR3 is CASRLAGGDEQYF. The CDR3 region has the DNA TGTGCCTCCCGACTAGCGGGGGGAGACGAGCAGTACTTC.

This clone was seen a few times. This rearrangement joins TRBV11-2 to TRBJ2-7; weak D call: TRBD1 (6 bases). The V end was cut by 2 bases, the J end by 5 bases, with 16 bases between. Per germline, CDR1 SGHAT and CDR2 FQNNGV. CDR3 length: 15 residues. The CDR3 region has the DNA TGTGCCAGCAGCTTATCAGGGGAGTCTAACGACGAGCAGTACTTC. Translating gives CASSLSGESNDEQYF.

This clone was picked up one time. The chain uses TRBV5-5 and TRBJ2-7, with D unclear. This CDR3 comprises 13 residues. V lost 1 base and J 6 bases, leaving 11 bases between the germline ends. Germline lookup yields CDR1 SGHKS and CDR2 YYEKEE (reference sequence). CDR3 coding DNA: TGTGCCAGCAGCTTGTTGTTTGAAGGCGAGCAGTACTTC. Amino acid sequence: CASSLLFEGEQYF.

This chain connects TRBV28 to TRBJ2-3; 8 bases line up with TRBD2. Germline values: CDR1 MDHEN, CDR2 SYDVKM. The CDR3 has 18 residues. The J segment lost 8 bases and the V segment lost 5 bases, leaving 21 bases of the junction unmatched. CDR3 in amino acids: CASSGARGGQVLFVTQYF. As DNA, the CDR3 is TGTGCCAGCAGTGGGGCCCGGGGGGGCCAGGTTTTATTTGTTACGCAGTATTTT.

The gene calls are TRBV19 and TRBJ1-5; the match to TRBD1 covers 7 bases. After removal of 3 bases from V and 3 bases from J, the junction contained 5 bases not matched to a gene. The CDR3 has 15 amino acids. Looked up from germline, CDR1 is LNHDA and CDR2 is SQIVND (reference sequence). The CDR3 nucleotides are TGTGCCAGTAGTATCTTGGACAGGTCCAATCAGCCCCAGCATTTT. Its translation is CASSILDRSNQPQHF.

The DNA of the CDR3 is TGCGCCAGCAGCCAAGATCCAGGCGTTAACTATGGCTACACCTTC. Its translation: CASSQDPGVNYGYTF. This chain uses TRBV4-1 with TRBJ1-2; D is unclear. The CDR3 is 15 residues long. V lost 0 bases, J lost 1 base, and 9 bases lay in between. Germline-derived CDR1 and CDR2 are MGHRA and YSYEKL.

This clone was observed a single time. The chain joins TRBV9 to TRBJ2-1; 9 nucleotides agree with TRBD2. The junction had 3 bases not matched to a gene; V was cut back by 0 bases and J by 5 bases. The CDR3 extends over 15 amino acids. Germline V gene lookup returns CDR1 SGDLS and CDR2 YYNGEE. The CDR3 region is CASSVVAGGHNEQFF. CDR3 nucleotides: TGTGCCAGCAGCGTAGTTGCGGGGGGGCACAATGAGCAGTTCTTC.

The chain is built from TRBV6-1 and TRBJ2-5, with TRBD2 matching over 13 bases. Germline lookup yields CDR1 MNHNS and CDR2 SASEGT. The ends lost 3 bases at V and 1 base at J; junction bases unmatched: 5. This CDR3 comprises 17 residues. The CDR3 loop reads CASSDEGLAGIQETQYF. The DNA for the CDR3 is TGTGCCAGCAGTGATGAGGGACTAGCGGGGATCCAAGAGACCCAGTACTTC.

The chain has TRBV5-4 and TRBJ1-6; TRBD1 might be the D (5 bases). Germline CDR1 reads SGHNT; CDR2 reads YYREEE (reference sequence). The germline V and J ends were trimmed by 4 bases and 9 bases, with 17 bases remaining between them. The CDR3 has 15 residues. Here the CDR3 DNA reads TGTGCCAGCAGCCTCGGGGCCGGCCCAGCTTCACCCCTCCACTTT. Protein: CASSLGAGPASPLHF.

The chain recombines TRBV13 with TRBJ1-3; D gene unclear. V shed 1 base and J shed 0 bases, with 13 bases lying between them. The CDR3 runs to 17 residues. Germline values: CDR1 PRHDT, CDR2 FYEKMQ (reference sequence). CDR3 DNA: TGTGCCAGCAGCTTAGAAGGGAAGCCATTCTCTGGAAACACCATATATTTT. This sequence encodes CASSLEGKPFSGNTIYF.

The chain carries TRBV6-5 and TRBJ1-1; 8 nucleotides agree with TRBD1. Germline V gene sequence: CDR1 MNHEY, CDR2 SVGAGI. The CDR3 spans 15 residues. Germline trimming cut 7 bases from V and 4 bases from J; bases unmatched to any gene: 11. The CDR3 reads CASTPDRGEGTEAFF. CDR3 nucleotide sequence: TGTGCCAGCACCCCCGACAGGGGTGAGGGCACTGAAGCTTTCTTT.

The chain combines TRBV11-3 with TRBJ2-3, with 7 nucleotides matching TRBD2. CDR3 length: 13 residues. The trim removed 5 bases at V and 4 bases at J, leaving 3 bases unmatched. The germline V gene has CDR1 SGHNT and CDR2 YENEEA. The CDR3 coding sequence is TGTGCCAGCAGCGAGGGAGGGGCAGATACGCAGTATTTT. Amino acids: CASSEGGADTQYF.